This T cell receptor (beta chain) was obtained from a study of blood T cell repertoires in COVID-19. In the study overall: Nucleic acid was either cDNA or gDNA, and it came from T cells, B-cell-depleted T cells, or PBMCs.

CDR3 length: 15 amino acids. Germline lookup yields CDR1 SEHNR and CDR2 FQNEAQ (reference sequence). V lost 1 base and J lost 4; bases outside the gene matches: 5. Source study methods: Amplification from reference gene primers served as the basis for estimated nucleated cell counts. The repertoire was sequenced with immunoSEQ multiplex PCR; TCRdb's copy has only in-frame clones and lacks some. The DNA gave D and trimming, while V, J and clone size come from that table. The sample carries 300,000 to 450,000 clones, about 89% recorded once. A Seattle source enrolled patients during active infection and followed them longitudinally. This clone was found once.

The chain couples TRBV7-9 to TRBJ2-5, with 8 bases matching TRBD1. This sequence was found in a woman aged 55-70 years with COVID-19, enrolled during active disease. The sequencing input was peripheral blood. CDR3 amino acids: CASSLDRGSRETQYF. CDR3 bases: TGTGCCAGCAGCTTAGACAGGGGGAGCAGAGAGACCCAGTACTTC.